The rows below give T cell receptor beta chains drawn from one sample of a study of cytomegalovirus exposure and HLA in healthy donors. TCRdb's copy holds only in-frame clones and misses some; the assay was immunoSEQ multiplex PCR. The profile shows 100,000 or so clones, about 80% of them singletons. The source material was PBMCs. The origin of the receptors is a human donor in good health. CDR3s include the opening cysteine and the closing phenylalanine or tryptophan. D genes are given only for firm matches. Size tells how often a clone was seen (once, few, many) or the class of an expanded clone, and some rows leave it out.

v_gene	abundance	j_gene	d_gene	CDR3nt	CDR3aa
TRBV4-2	few	TRBJ1-5	-	TGTGCCAGCAGCCCCGCCGGAGCGGGAGATCAGCCCCAGCATTTT	CASSPAGAGDQPQHF
TRBV27	-	TRBJ2-2	-	TGTGCCAGCAGTTCGACCCCCGCGGGCACCGGGGAGCTGTTTTTT	CASSSTPAGTGELFF
TRBV20-1	few	TRBJ1-5	-	TGCAGTGCGAACCCCACGGGGCCCCAGCATTTT	CSANPTGPQHF
TRBV2	-	TRBJ1-5	-	TGTGCCAGCAGGGAGGACAGTACCAATCAGCCCCAGCATTTT	CASREDSTNQPQHF
TRBV7-2	-	TRBJ1-5	-	TGTGCCAGCAGCGGTGACAGGCAAAATCAGCCCCAGCATTTT	CASSGDRQNQPQHF
TRBV7-9	-	TRBJ1-1	-	TGTGCCAGCAGCTTACCGGGGATGAACACTGAAGCTTTCTTT	CASSLPGMNTEAFF
TRBV5-1	-	TRBJ2-1	TRBD1	TGCGCCAGCAGTTCTACAGGGGATCCGTACTACAATGAGCAGTTCTTC	CASSSTGDPYYNEQFF
TRBV27	-	TRBJ1-5	TRBD1	TGTGCCAGCAGTTTACAGGGGGCGCATCTGCAGCCCCAGCATTTT	CASSLQGAHLQPQHF
TRBV9	-	TRBJ1-1	-	TGTGCCAGCAGCGTAGAGGACACTTACACTGAAGCTTTCTTT	CASSVEDTYTEAFF
TRBV11-2	few	TRBJ1-2	-	TGTGCCAGCAGCTTAGATCTCTTAGGAGATACCTCTAACTATGGCTACACCTTC	CASSLDLLGDTSNYGYTF
TRBV5-5	-	TRBJ2-2	-	TGTGCCAGCACCACCGAGGGTACTTGGTCCGGGGAGCTGTTTTTT	CASTTEGTWSGELFF
TRBV6-1	few	TRBJ2-7	-	TGTGCCAGCGGCTGGGGAAGCGGAAACTACGAGCAGTACTTC	CASGWGSGNYEQYF
TRBV7-9	-	TRBJ2-1	TRBD2	TGTGCCAGCAGCTTCGTACGGGGGGGTTACAATGAGCAGTTCTTC	CASSFVRGGYNEQFF
TRBV6-1	medium-sized	TRBJ1-1	-	TGTGCCAGCAGTCACTATTCGAACACTGAAGCTTTCTTT	CASSHYSNTEAFF
TRBV7-2	-	TRBJ2-5	TRBD1	TGTGCCAGCAGCCAGACAGGGACGGTGGAGACCCAGTACTTC	CASSQTGTVETQYF
TRBV5-8	-	TRBJ2-1	TRBD1	TGTGCCAGCAGCTTCCGGGACAGACGACACAATGAGCAGTTCTTC	CASSFRDRRHNEQFF
TRBV28	-	TRBJ2-7	-	TGTGCCAGCTTTGGCCTTTCGGGGGTATCCTACGAGCAGTACTTC	CASFGLSGVSYEQYF
TRBV19	-	TRBJ1-1	-	TGTGCCAGTAGTATCTCGGCTGAAGCTTTCTTT	CASSISAEAFF
TRBV5-6	-	TRBJ1-1	TRBD1	TGTGCCAGCAGCTTCAGGACAGGGGCGTTGAGCACTGAAGCTTTCTTT	CASSFRTGALSTEAFF
TRBV2	-	TRBJ1-5	TRBD1	TGTGCCAGCAGAGGGGGACAGAGCAGCAATCAGCCCCAGCATTTT	CASRGGQSSNQPQHF
TRBV5-6	-	TRBJ2-6	-	TGTGCCAGCAGCTGGGGCCTCTATGGGCCTGGGGCCAACGTCCTGACTTTC	CASSWGLYGPGANVLTF
TRBV2	-	TRBJ1-1	TRBD1	TGTGCCAGCAGTCTACTTAGGACAGGGAGGGAGGCTTTCTTT	CASSLLRTGREAFF
TRBV9	-	TRBJ2-1	TRBD2	TGTGCCAGCAGCGTAGAGGGCGGGGGGGCCTACAATGAGCAGTTCTTC	CASSVEGGGAYNEQFF
TRBV6-5	-	TRBJ1-2	-	TGTGCCAGCAGGGATACGGGGTTGGTGAACTATGGCTACACCTTC	CASRDTGLVNYGYTF
TRBV5-1	-	TRBJ1-1	-	TGCGCCAGCAGCTTGTCTGAGTTGAACACTGAAGCTTTCTTT	CASSLSELNTEAFF
TRBV9	-	TRBJ1-3	-	TGTGCCAGCAGCGTAGAACGGGGACTCTCTGGAAACACCATATATTTT	CASSVERGLSGNTIYF
TRBV5-5	-	TRBJ2-5	-	TGTGCCAGCAGCATTGACAGGTACCAAGAGACCCAGTACTTC	CASSIDRYQETQYF
TRBV19	few	TRBJ1-5	-	TGTGCCAGTAGTGTCGGGAGAGATCAGCCCCAGCATTTT	CASSVGRDQPQHF
TRBV15	-	TRBJ2-3	-	TGTGCCACCAGCAGCTCAGTGACAGATATGACAGATACGCAGTATTTT	CATSSSVTDMTDTQYF
TRBV2	-	TRBJ2-5	-	TGTGCCAGCAGCCGAGATAACGGGGAGTCCCAGTACTTC	CASSRDNGESQYF
TRBV6-5	-	TRBJ2-1	TRBD2	TGTGCCAGCAGTCAACTAGCGGGACCCTACAATGAGCAGTTCTTC	CASSQLAGPYNEQFF
TRBV14	few	TRBJ1-2	-	TGTGCCAGCAGCCCCGGGGGGGGTGGCTACACCTTC	CASSPGGGGYTF
TRBV30	-	TRBJ1-2	TRBD1	TGTGCCTGGGGAAAGACAGGGCATGGCTACACCTTC	CAWGKTGHGYTF
TRBV20-1	-	TRBJ1-2	-	TGCAGTGCCATAAAAACTGATGGCTACACCTTC	CSAIKTDGYTF
TRBV5-1	-	TRBJ2-1	TRBD2	TGCGCCAGCAGCTTGGGGACTAGCGGGAGGGCAGGGGAGCAGTTCTTC	CASSLGTSGRAGEQFF
TRBV14	-	TRBJ2-1	TRBD2	TGTGCCAGCAGCCAAAACATAGCGGGAAGTGAGCAGTTCTTC	CASSQNIAGSEQFF
TRBV6-1	few	TRBJ2-7	-	TGTGCCAGCAGTGAACGCCAGGGGTCCTACGAGCAGTACTTC	CASSERQGSYEQYF
TRBV25-1	-	TRBJ2-1	-	TGTGCCAGCAGTGAACAAAGACAGAGACCGAATGAGCAGTTCTTC	CASSEQRQRPNEQFF
TRBV4-2	few	TRBJ2-3	-	TGTGCCAGCAGCTCCCAGGGGGAGGGCACAGATACGCAGTATTTT	CASSSQGEGTDTQYF
TRBV27	-	TRBJ2-7	TRBD2	TGTGCCAGCACCCAAGCGGGAGGGCCCTCCGAGCAGTACTTC	CASTQAGGPSEQYF
TRBV4-1	-	TRBJ2-7	-	TGCGCCAGCAGCCAAGAGATCCCTTCCGGGAAGTACTACGAGCAGTACTTC	CASSQEIPSGKYYEQYF
TRBV5-6	-	TRBJ1-3	-	TGTGCCAGCAGCTTGTTGGGGGGCTCTGGAAACACCATATATTTT	CASSLLGGSGNTIYF
TRBV2	few	TRBJ2-1	TRBD2	TGTGCCAGCAGTGAGCTAGCGGGGGACCTCAATGAGCAGTTCTTC	CASSELAGDLNEQFF
TRBV6-1	-	TRBJ2-7	-	TGTGCCAGCAGTGGGGGAGCTCACTACGAGCAGTACTTC	CASSGGAHYEQYF
TRBV29-1	-	TRBJ1-4	TRBD1	TGCAGCGTTACAGGGGCCGGTGAAAAACTGTTTTTT	CSVTGAGEKLFF
TRBV7-9	-	TRBJ2-5	TRBD1	TGTGCCAGCAGCTCGACAGGGGGACGGGGGACCCAGTACTTC	CASSSTGGRGTQYF
TRBV4-1	-	TRBJ2-3	-	TGCGCCAGCAGCCAAGATCTATTAGCGGCATCTCAGTATTTT	CASSQDLLAASQYF
TRBV5-8	few	TRBJ2-5	-	TGTGCCAGCAGCAAAGGAGACAGCGCCATGTACCAAGAGACCCAGTACTTC	CASSKGDSAMYQETQYF
TRBV15	-	TRBJ2-3	-	TGTGCCACCAGCATACCCGGGACAAGACACACAGATACGCAGTATTTT	CATSIPGTRHTDTQYF
TRBV28	-	TRBJ1-5	TRBD1	TGTGCCAGTCGGACAGGGGGAATTGGGGATCAGCCCCAGCATTTT	CASRTGGIGDQPQHF
TRBV5-1	-	TRBJ2-1	-	TGCGCCAGCAGCTTGATTTTGGGCCGGGAGCAGTTCTTC	CASSLILGREQFF
TRBV5-4	-	TRBJ2-7	TRBD2	TGTGCCAGCAGCTTGCCGGGACTAGCGGGAGGCGAGCAGTACTTC	CASSLPGLAGGEQYF
TRBV27	few	TRBJ2-1	-	TGTGCCAGCAGGGGTTCTAGTTACAATGAGCAGTTCTTC	CASRGSSYNEQFF